This passage covers 3 T cell receptor beta chains from one sample sequenced in a study of blood T cell repertoires in COVID-19. Method: immunoSEQ multiplex PCR; TCRdb's copy keeps in-frame clones and lacks some. The sample holds 210,000 or so clones, about 90% seen once. The sample taken for sequencing was peripheral blood. Every receptor here comes from a woman between 18 and 29 years old who had recovered from COVID-19.

On this clone itself: At the DNA level, this CDR3 is encoded by other sequences in the same sample as well. The rearrangement uses TRBV7-2 and TRBJ2-3; a possible D gene is TRBD2 (5 bases). Trimming took off 0 bases at V and 2 bases at J, with 6 bases between the two ends. The CDR3 is 14 residues long. Germline loops: CDR1 SGHTA, CDR2 FQGNSA. The CDR3: CASSLAGVTDTQYF. The CDR3 bases are TGTGCCAGCAGCTTAGCGGGAGTCACAGATACGCAGTATTTT.

This chain links TRBV27 with TRBJ2-5; 8 bases line up with TRBD2. The length of the CDR3 is 14 residues. The V and J ends lost 6 bases and 4 bases, in that order; junction bases with no gene match: 7. The germline V gene has CDR1 MNHEY and CDR2 SMNVEV (reference sequence). CDR3 sequence (DNA): TGTGCCAGCAGCCCAAGCGGGGGTCCAGAGACCCAGTACTTC. Translation gives CASSPSGGPETQYF.

This chain joins TRBV7-9 and TRBJ2-3, with D perhaps matching TRBD1 (5 bases). CDR3 length: 17 amino acids. In germline, CDR1 is SEHNR, CDR2 FQNEAQ (reference sequence). Trimming cost V 3 bases and J 2 bases, with 18 bases left between them. CDR3 bases: TGTGCCAGCAGCTTTGCCCCTAAGGGGCTTTCCACAGATACGCAGTATTTT. Translation: CASSFAPKGLSTDTQYF.